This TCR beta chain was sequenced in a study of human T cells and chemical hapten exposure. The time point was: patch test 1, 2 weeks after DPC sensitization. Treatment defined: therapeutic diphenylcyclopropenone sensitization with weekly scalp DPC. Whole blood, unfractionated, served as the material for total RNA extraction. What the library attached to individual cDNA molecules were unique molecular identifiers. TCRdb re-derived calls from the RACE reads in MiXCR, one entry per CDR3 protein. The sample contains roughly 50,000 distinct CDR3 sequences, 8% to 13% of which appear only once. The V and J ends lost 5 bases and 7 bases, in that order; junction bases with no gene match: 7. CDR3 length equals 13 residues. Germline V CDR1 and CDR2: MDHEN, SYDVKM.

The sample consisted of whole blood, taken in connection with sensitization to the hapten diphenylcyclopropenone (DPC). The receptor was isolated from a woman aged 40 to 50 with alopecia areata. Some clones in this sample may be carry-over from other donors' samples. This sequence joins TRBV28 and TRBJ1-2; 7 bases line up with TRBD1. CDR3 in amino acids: CASSTGQSLGYTF. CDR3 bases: TGTGCCAGCAGTACGGGACAGTCTCTTGGCTACACCTTC.